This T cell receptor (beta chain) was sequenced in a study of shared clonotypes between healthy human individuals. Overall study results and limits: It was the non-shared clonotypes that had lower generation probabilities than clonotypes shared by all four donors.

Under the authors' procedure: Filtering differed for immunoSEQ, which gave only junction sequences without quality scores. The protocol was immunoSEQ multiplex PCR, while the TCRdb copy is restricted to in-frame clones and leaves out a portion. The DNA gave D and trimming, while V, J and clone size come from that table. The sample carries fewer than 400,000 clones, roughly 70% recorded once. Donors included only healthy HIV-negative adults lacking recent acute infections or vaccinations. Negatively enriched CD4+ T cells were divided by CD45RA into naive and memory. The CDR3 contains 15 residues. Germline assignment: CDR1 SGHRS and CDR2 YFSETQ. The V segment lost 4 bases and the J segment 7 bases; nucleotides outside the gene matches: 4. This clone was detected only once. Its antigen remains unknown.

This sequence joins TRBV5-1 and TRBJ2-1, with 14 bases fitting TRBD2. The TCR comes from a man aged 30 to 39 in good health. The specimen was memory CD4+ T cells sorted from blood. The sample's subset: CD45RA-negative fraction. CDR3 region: CASSRLAGGWNEQFF. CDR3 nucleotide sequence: TGCGCCAGCAGCAGACTAGCGGGAGGGTGGAATGAGCAGTTCTTC.